A single sample is the source of the 23 T cell receptor beta chains below, sequenced in a study of blood T cell repertoires in COVID-19. Produced via immunoSEQ multiplex PCR; TCRdb's table is partial and in-frame only. Among about 180,000 clones listed, about 85% were seen once. Sequencing was done on a sample of PBMCs or T cells enriched from blood (not recorded which). The receptors were sampled from a middle-aged man who had recovered from COVID-19.

The sample holds a few counts of this clone. The chain employs TRBV6-5 and TRBJ1-2, with D unresolved. Germline V CDR1 and CDR2: MNHEY, SVGAGI. Trimming shortened V by 0 bases and J by 4 bases, and 12 bases separated the two germline ends. This CDR3 region has 15 residues. The CDR3: CASSYSLGPTYGYTF. As DNA, the CDR3 is TGTGCCAGCAGTTACTCCCTGGGCCCTACCTATGGCTACACCTTC.

The V and J genes are TRBV4-1 and TRBJ1-4, with TRBD1 matching 7 bases. This CDR3 contains 15 residues. Germline V CDR1 and CDR2: MGHRA, YSYEKL. With V trimmed by 4 bases and J by 3 bases, 5 bases remained unmatched. The DNA of the CDR3 is TGCGCCAGCAGCCTCAGGGGGTTATCTAATGAAAAACTGTTTTTT. Encoded protein: CASSLRGLSNEKLFF.

This chain uses TRBV28 with TRBJ2-1; 10 bases align to TRBD2. Unmatched junction bases numbered 9, after V lost 5 bases and J lost 2 bases. CDR3 size: 17 residues. Per the germline V gene, CDR1 is MDHEN and CDR2 is SYDVKM. CDR3 bases: TGTGCCAGCAGTCCCCAAGCGGGAGGGATTCCCTACAATGAGCAGTTCTTC. Its translation: CASSPQAGGIPYNEQFF.

V is TRBV10-3 and J is TRBJ1-2; possible D gene TRBD1, 5 bases. Deletions cut 7 bases from V and 2 bases from J, with 14 bases between. The CDR3 runs to 14 residues. Germline values: CDR1 ENHRY, CDR2 SYGVKD. The chain's CDR3 is CAITPGGDNYGYTF. The CDR3 DNA reads as TGTGCCATCACACCGGGGGGGGACAACTATGGCTACACCTTC.

This chain uses TRBV28 with TRBJ1-1; 8 bases agree with TRBD1. The V gene end was trimmed by 6 bases and the J gene end by 6 bases; junction bases not matched to a gene: 9. Germline loops: CDR1 MDHEN, CDR2 SYDVKM. The CDR3 runs to 14 residues. CDR3 protein: CASRTPDRESEAFF. In DNA, the CDR3 is TGTGCCAGCAGGACGCCGGACAGGGAATCTGAAGCTTTCTTT. The variable domain in full, with the rest retrieved from reference TRBV28 and TRBJ1-1, is DVKVTQSSRYLVKRTGEKVFLECVQDMDHENMFWYRQDPGLGLRLIYFSYDVKMKEKGDIPEGYSVSREKKERFSLILESASTNQTSMYLCASRTPDRESEAFFGQGTRLTVV.

The chain combines TRBV6-5 with TRBJ1-2, with a tentative D call TRBD1 (6 bases). Trimming stripped 8 bases from V and 2 bases from J, with 12 bases between. The CDR3 loop spans 13 amino acids. Looked up from germline, CDR1 is MNHEY and CDR2 is SVGAGI. This CDR3 reads CASGQIQNYGYTF. CDR3 in DNA: TGTGCCAGCGGACAGATACAAAACTATGGCTACACCTTC.

The V call is TRBV28, the J call TRBJ1-5, with D perhaps matching TRBD1 (6 bases). The germline gives CDR1 MDHEN, CDR2 SYDVKM. Trimming pared 6 bases from V and 9 bases from J, leaving 15 bases between. CDR3 size: 13 residues. The CDR3 coding sequence is TGTGCCAGCAGCACAGGGTGGCAAATGCCCCAGCATTTT. Encoded protein: CASSTGWQMPQHF.

The CDR3 loop is CASSLRAGVIFQPQHF. The CDR3 DNA follows: TGTGCCAGCAGCTTGAGGGCAGGGGTTATCTTTCAGCCCCAGCATTTT. The chain uses TRBV5-6 and TRBJ1-5, with a tentative D call TRBD1 (6 bases). This CDR3 contains 16 residues. V was cut by 1 base and J by 6 bases, with 17 bases left in between. CDR1 and CDR2 (germline): SGHDT, YYEEEE.

The DNA of the CDR3 is TGTGCCAGCAGCCAAGATTGGACTGCTGACTACGAGCAGTACTTC. This translates into CASSQDWTADYEQYF. The chain recombines TRBV4-2 with TRBJ2-7; D perhaps matches TRBD2 (5 bases). The CDR3 runs to 15 residues. Between the trimmed V and J ends, which lost 0 bases and 3 bases, there was a span of 12 bases. The germline CDR1 and CDR2 sequences are LGHNA and YNFKEQ.

V and J are TRBV7-9 and TRBJ2-7, with D unresolved. The CDR3 has 13 amino acids. Between the trimmed V and J ends, which lost 7 bases and 0 bases, there was a span of 10 bases. From germline, CDR1 is SEHNR and CDR2 FQNEAQ (reference sequence). CDR3 protein: CASTVTNSYEQYF. The CDR3 region has the DNA TGTGCCAGCACCGTGACAAACTCCTACGAGCAGTACTTC.

The gene calls are TRBV19 and TRBJ2-4; D is possibly TRBD1 (6 bases). Germline V gene sequence: CDR1 LNHDA, CDR2 SQIVND (reference sequence). Between the trimmed V and J ends, which lost 1 base and 4 bases, there was a span of 8 bases. The CDR3 spans 14 residues. CDR3 amino acids: CASSIGGTKNIQYF. The CDR3 DNA reads TGTGCCAGTAGTATAGGAGGGACAAAAAACATTCAGTACTTC.

The chain combines TRBV27 with TRBJ2-2, with D possibly being TRBD2 (5 bases). CDR1 is MNHEY and CDR2 is SMNVEV in the germline V gene (reference sequence). Trimming cost V 10 bases and J 1 base, with 13 bases left between them. The CDR3 covers 14 residues. The CDR3 protein is CATGEGKNTGELFF. CDR3 coding DNA: TGTGCCACCGGGGAAGGGAAGAACACCGGGGAGCTGTTTTTT.

V gene TRBV12-5 combines with J gene TRBJ1-2; D might be TRBD1 (5 bases). Trimming cost V 5 bases and J 6 bases, with 13 bases left between them. CDR3 length equals 13 residues. Germline V gene lookup returns CDR1 LGHNT and CDR2 FRNRAP. The CDR3 nucleotides read TGTGCTAGTGGTCCCTTGGCGGGGGATGGCTACACCTTC. Translation gives CASGPLAGDGYTF.

The genes are TRBV30 and TRBJ1-6; D uncertain. Germline V CDR1 and CDR2: GTSNPN, SVGIG (reference sequence). V was clipped by 1 base and J by 6 bases, with 7 bases between them. The CDR3 is 13 amino acids. As DNA, the CDR3 is TGTGCCTGGAGTGACAACCGTAATTCACCCCTCCACTTT. The encoded protein is CAWSDNRNSPLHF.

This chain uses TRBV5-5 with TRBJ1-6; 9 bases align to TRBD1. V lost 0 bases and J lost 7; bases outside the gene matches: 5. Germline V gives CDR1 SGHKS, CDR2 YYEKEE (reference sequence). The CDR3 has 16 amino acids. The CDR3 DNA reads TGTGCCAGCAGCTTGGCCTTAGGGACAGGGAATTCACCCCTCCACTTT. Translated: CASSLALGTGNSPLHF.

The CDR3 loop is CASSPGGGGKNIQYF. As DNA, the CDR3 is TGTGCCAGCAGCCCAGGGGGCGGAGGCAAAAACATTCAGTACTTC. The rearrangement joins TRBV7-3 to TRBJ2-4; 8 bases match TRBD1. The CDR3 covers 15 residues. Germline V gene sequence: CDR1 SGHTA, CDR2 FQGTGA. V lost 5 bases, J lost 3 bases, and 6 bases stayed unmatched.

The CDR3: CASRGGWGTYGYTF. DNA of the CDR3: TGTGCCAGCAGGGGAGGATGGGGAACCTATGGCTACACCTTC. J is TRBJ1-2 and V is TRBV2; D is unresolved. The CDR3 sequence is 14 residues long. V was shortened by 6 bases and J by 4 bases, with 15 bases between the two germline ends. Germline CDR1 and CDR2: SNHLY and FYNNEI.

The chain carries TRBV28 and TRBJ2-3, with a possible D match to TRBD1 (5 bases). Trimming removed 6 bases at V and 1 base at J, with 8 bases between. This CDR3 comprises 13 residues. Germline V gene lookup returns CDR1 MDHEN and CDR2 SYDVKM. The CDR3 region is CASSAGRTDTQYF. The CDR3 DNA is TGTGCCAGCAGCGCAGGGCGCACAGATACGCAGTATTTT.

The chain combines TRBV2 with TRBJ2-7; 9 bases agree with TRBD1. The V and J ends lost 10 bases and 5 bases, in that order; junction bases with no gene match: 9. The CDR3 is made up of 13 amino acids. Germline V gene lookup returns CDR1 SNHLY and CDR2 FYNNEI. Here the CDR3 reads CATSGQGGDEQYF. The CDR3, as DNA: TGTGCCACCTCGGGACAGGGAGGGGACGAGCAGTACTTC.

This clone occurred many times. This chain links TRBV6-5 with TRBJ2-7; 7 bases are a match to TRBD1. Germline CDR1 reads MNHEY; CDR2 reads SVGAGI. This CDR3 has 15 amino acids. V dropped 10 bases and J dropped 0; count of bases not matched to a gene: 12. The CDR3 sequence: CATERSRDSSYEQYF. CDR3 DNA sequence: TGTGCCACCGAGAGGAGCCGGGACAGCTCCTACGAGCAGTACTTC.

The V and J genes are TRBV12-3 or TRBV12-4 and TRBJ1-2; 7 positions match TRBD1. The CDR3 sequence is 13 residues long. J was trimmed by 8 bases and V by 2 bases; bases with no gene match: 5. The CDR3 here is CASSLRHRGGYTF. CDR3 coding DNA: TGTGCCAGCAGTTTAAGGCACAGGGGAGGCTACACCTTC.

This chain joins TRBV19 and TRBJ1-4; no firm D call. The germline gives CDR1 LNHDA, CDR2 SQIVND (reference sequence). This CDR3 has 15 residues. V gave up 3 bases and J gave up 4 bases, with 12 bases separating them. CDR3 sequence (DNA): TGTGCCAGTAGTATGGGTCAGGCGATTAATGAAAAACTGTTTTTT. Translated, it gives CASSMGQAINEKLFF.

This rearrangement joins TRBV10-2 to TRBJ1-2; perhaps TRBD1 as D (6 bases). Germline V gene sequence: CDR1 WSHSY, CDR2 SAAADI. The length of the CDR3 is 13 residues. Trimming took off 2 bases at V and 3 bases at J, with 7 bases between the two ends. CDR3 nucleotides: TGCGCCAGCAGTGAGGGGGGCGACTATGGCTACACCTTC. Translated: CASSEGGDYGYTF.